One and the same sample provided the 29 T cell receptor beta chains below, sequenced in a study of spatial heterogeneity in lung cancer. As for time point: sample taken at primary tumor resection. MiXCR, applied by TCRdb to the 5' RACE reads, yields one record per CDR3 protein. This sample carries around 26,000 distinct CDR3 sequences, 7% of them seen once, and the ten largest clones take roughly an eighth. The sequencing used PBMCs, collected at surgery. These receptors all come from a male donor with early-stage non-small cell lung cancer.

This clonotype was picked up a small number of times. One end of the junction does not line up with germline, which may come from a read error. The chain uses TRBV5-1 and TRBJ2-2; 8 positions match TRBD1. The CDR3 has 15 amino acids. The germline gives CDR1 SGHRS, CDR2 YFSETQ. The CDR3 reads CASSLQGAKTGELFF. The CDR3 DNA reads TGCGCCAGCAGCTTGCAGGGGGCGAAAACCGGGGAGCTGTTTTTT.

This clonotype was counted ten times or more. The chain joins TRBV4-2 to TRBJ2-4; perhaps TRBD2 as D (5 bases). Trimming left V 0 bases short and J 2 bases short, with 8 bases between. CDR1 and CDR2 from the germline V gene are LGHNA and YNFKEQ. The length of the CDR3 is 15 residues. CDR3 sequence: CASSQDEGTKNIQYF. CDR3 bases: TGTGCCAGCAGCCAAGATGAGGGAACCAAAAACATTCAGTACTTC.

This clonotype was counted at least ten times. The J gene is TRBJ1-2, the V gene TRBV5-1; no clear D gene. With 4 bases removed from V and 3 bases from J, the gap between germline ends came to 19 bases. Per germline, CDR1 SGHRS and CDR2 YFSETQ. There are 16 residues in the CDR3. For the CDR3, the DNA is TGCGCCAGCAGCACCCGGACCGACTCGACCGACTATGGCTACACCTTC. It is translated as CASSTRTDSTDYGYTF.

This clonotype has ten or more counts. The chain is built from TRBV10-2 and TRBJ1-1; D ambiguous. This CDR3 has 12 amino acids. Germline CDR1 reads WSHSY; CDR2 reads SAAADI. Trimming stripped 5 bases from V and 8 bases from J, with 12 bases between. This CDR3 is CASSRPEIEAFF. The CDR3 DNA reads TGCGCCAGCAGTAGGCCAGAGATAGAAGCTTTCTTT.

This clonotype was detected a few times. The chain links TRBV5-5 to TRBJ1-6; D not certain. This CDR3 contains 15 residues. The germline V gene has CDR1 SGHKS and CDR2 YYEKEE (reference sequence). The ends were cut back, 2 bases at V and 7 bases at J, with 13 bases in the middle. The CDR3 sequence: CASSFDWETNSPLHF. The DNA of the CDR3 is TGTGCCAGCAGCTTCGACTGGGAAACGAATTCACCCCTCCACTTT.

This clonotype occurred many times. The chain has TRBV7-2 and TRBJ2-5, with unresolved D. CDR1 is SGHTA and CDR2 is FQGNSA in the germline V gene. Trimming took off 6 bases at V and 4 bases at J, with 18 bases between the two ends. The CDR3 consists of 15 residues. The CDR3 loop is CASSQNAGVGETQYF. The CDR3, as DNA: TGTGCCAGCAGTCAAAATGCCGGAGTCGGAGAGACCCAGTACTTC.

Only a few counts were recorded for this clonotype. V gene TRBV10-2 combines with J gene TRBJ2-2, with D unclear. Trimming pared 5 bases from V and 10 bases from J, leaving 8 bases between. This CDR3 is 11 amino acids long. From germline, CDR1 is WSHSY and CDR2 SAAADI. The CDR3 is CASSWALELFF. The DNA for the CDR3 is TGCGCCAGCAGTTGGGCGTTGGAGCTGTTTTTT.

This clonotype was seen many times. This chain uses TRBV15 with TRBJ2-3; TRBD1 is a possible D gene (5 bases). The CDR3 is 12 amino acids. V gave up 6 bases and J gave up 7 bases, with 11 bases separating them. The germline CDR1 and CDR2 sequences are LNHNV and YYDKDF (reference sequence). In DNA, the CDR3 is TGTGCCACCAGTCCGGACATCCATACGCAGTATTTT. Residues: CATSPDIHTQYF.

This clonotype was observed at least ten times. The chain links TRBV9 to TRBJ2-2, with D perhaps matching TRBD1 (6 bases). Germline loops: CDR1 SGDLS, CDR2 YYNGEE. The CDR3 length is 13 residues. V gave up 3 bases and J gave up 7 bases, with 10 bases separating them. CDR3 in DNA: TGTGCCAGCAGCGCCTCAGGGGTCGGGGAGCTGTTTTTT. Protein: CASSASGVGELFF.

There are many counts of this clonotype. The chain employs TRBV3-1 and TRBJ2-2, with D perhaps assigned TRBD1 or TRBD2 (6 bases each). CDR1 and CDR2 (germline): LGHDT, YNNKEL (reference sequence). The CDR3 consists of 16 residues. Deletions cut 4 bases from V and 2 bases from J, with 14 bases between. The DNA for the CDR3 is TGTGCCAGCAGCCCAGGAGGGGGGCCCAACACCGGGGAGCTGTTTTTT. Protein: CASSPGGGPNTGELFF.

At least ten counts were recorded for this clonotype. This chain connects TRBV5-1 to TRBJ1-4; D possibly corresponds to TRBD1 (5 bases). The germline V gene has CDR1 SGHRS and CDR2 YFSETQ. This CDR3 is built from 14 residues. Between the trimmed V and J ends, which lost 0 bases and 8 bases, there was a span of 11 bases. The CDR3 loop reads CASSLEAGREKLFF. Here the CDR3 DNA reads TGCGCCAGCAGCTTGGAGGCAGGGAGGGAAAAACTGTTTTTT.

This clonotype was observed many times. The chain joins TRBV9 to TRBJ2-3; 13 bases agree with TRBD2. The CDR3 covers 20 residues. The germline V gene has CDR1 SGDLS and CDR2 YYNGEE. The ends lost 2 bases at V and 0 bases at J; junction bases unmatched: 12. The DNA of the CDR3 is TGTGCCAGCAGCGTCAACACGGGGACTAGCGGGAACCCTAGCACAGATACGCAGTATTTT. It specifies CASSVNTGTSGNPSTDTQYF.

V and J are TRBV6-5 and TRBJ2-3; tentatively, D is TRBD1 (6 bases). The CDR3 covers 14 residues. The V and J ends lost 6 bases and 2 bases respectively, with 12 bases between them. In germline, CDR1 is MNHEY, CDR2 SVGAGI. The DNA for the CDR3 is TGTGCCAGCAGATCAGGGGATTTCACAGATACGCAGTATTTT. This codes for CASRSGDFTDTQYF.

At least ten counts were recorded for this clonotype. The rearrangement joins TRBV20-1 to TRBJ1-1; tentatively, D is TRBD1 (5 bases). The CDR3 covers 12 residues. Trimming took off 3 bases at V and 5 bases at J, with 10 bases between the two ends. From germline, CDR1 is DFQATT and CDR2 SNEGSKA (reference sequence). In DNA, the CDR3 is TGCAGTGCTAGTAGGGGTTTTACTGAAGCTTTCTTT. This translates into CSASRGFTEAFF.

Many counts were recorded for this clonotype. J is TRBJ2-7 and V is TRBV7-9; the D is unclear. Germline assignment: CDR1 SEHNR and CDR2 FQNEAQ (reference sequence). Trimming cost V 4 bases and J 5 bases, with 9 bases left between them. This CDR3 spans 12 amino acids. The CDR3 region has the DNA TGTGCCAGCAGCTCCCTTGTCGACGAGCAGTACTTC. It specifies CASSSLVDEQYF.

Remarks on this clonotype: Germline is not matched at one junction end, which may reflect a read error. Written as DNA, the CDR3 is TGTGCCAGCAGCCGGAGCCTGACAGGGGGCCTTCTCTTC. Protein: CASSRSLTGGLLF. V is TRBV7-3 and J is TRBJ1-2; 10 bases fit TRBD1. CDR3 size: 13 residues. CDR1 SGHTA and CDR2 FQGTGA come from the germline V gene.

The sample holds many counts of this clonotype. This sequence joins TRBV5-1 and TRBJ2-5, with 13 bases that match TRBD2. The V and J ends lost 5 bases and 5 bases, in that order; junction bases with no gene match: 3. Germline CDR1 is SGHRS and CDR2 is YFSETQ. This CDR3 region has 14 residues. DNA of the CDR3: TGCGCCAGCAGGCGGACTAGCGGGAGTGAGACCCAGTACTTC. This translates into CASRRTSGSETQYF.

The chain links TRBV7-2 to TRBJ2-5; TRBD2 matches 11 bases. The junction had 7 bases not matched to a gene; V was cut back by 5 bases and J by 5 bases. This CDR3 is built from 15 residues. Germline V gives CDR1 SGHTA, CDR2 FQGNSA. The CDR3 is CASSRSGGAKETQYF. The CDR3 nucleotides are TGTGCCAGCAGCCGTAGCGGGGGGGCCAAGGAGACCCAGTACTTC.

The chain is built from TRBV7-4 and TRBJ1-5, with unresolved D. The CDR3 spans 16 residues. Germline lookup yields CDR1 SGHVT and CDR2 SQSDAQ. V was trimmed by 7 bases and J by 1 base, leaving 17 bases between them. The CDR3 reads CASTRMVLRSNQPQHF. For the CDR3, the DNA is TGTGCCAGCACCCGGATGGTTCTGAGGAGCAATCAGCCCCAGCATTTT.

The rearrangement joins TRBV6-6 to TRBJ2-7; 8 bases fit TRBD2. J was trimmed by 5 bases and V by 2 bases; bases with no gene match: 5. Germline CDR1 reads MNHNY; CDR2 reads SVGAGI (reference sequence). This CDR3 spans 14 amino acids. The CDR3 sequence is CASSYAGGRNEQYF. CDR3 DNA: TGTGCCAGCAGTTACGCGGGGGGAAGGAACGAGCAGTACTTC.

In its sample, this clonotype was seen many times. The J gene is TRBJ1-1, the V gene TRBV27; no definite D call. Germline lookup yields CDR1 MNHEY and CDR2 SMNVEV (reference sequence). V shed 3 bases and J shed 5 bases, with 13 bases lying between them. This CDR3 region has 14 residues. Here the CDR3 DNA reads TGTGCCAGCAGTTTGGCACGGCAAGGAACTGAAGCTTTCTTT. The encoded protein is CASSLARQGTEAFF.

This clonotype came up a few times. This sequence joins TRBV2 and TRBJ2-1; tentative D call: TRBD2 (5 bases). With 5 bases removed from V and 5 bases from J, the gap between germline ends came to 10 bases. Germline V gene data show CDR1 as SNHLY and CDR2 as FYNNEI. This CDR3 is built from 13 residues. This CDR3 reads CASSSGKHNEQFF. The CDR3 coding sequence is TGTGCCAGCAGTTCGGGGAAGCACAATGAGCAGTTCTTC.

This clonotype was detected ten times or more. The chain combines TRBV6-1 with TRBJ1-2; 7 positions match TRBD1. Unmatched junction bases numbered 9, after V lost 5 bases and J lost 6 bases. CDR1 MNHNS and CDR2 SASEGT come from the germline V gene. The CDR3 covers 14 residues. CDR3 nucleotides: TGTGCCAGCAGTATTGGGAGACAGGGACATGGCTACACCTTC. It is translated as CASSIGRQGHGYTF.

V usage is TRBV21-1 and J usage is TRBJ2-7; TRBD1 is the table's D call, not checked against the DNA. TRBV21-1 is a pseudogene. The CDR3 totals 16 residues. This CDR3 is CASSNRGRGPSYEQYF. CDR3 nucleotide sequence: TGTGCCAGCAGCAATAGAGGTAGGGGGCCCTCCTACGAGCAGTACTTC.

This clonotype was seen many times. This chain uses TRBV28 with TRBJ1-1; TRBD1 might be the D (5 bases). Trimming took 7 bases from V and 1 from J, leaving 16 bases between them. The CDR3 runs 15 residues. CDR1 and CDR2 from the germline V gene are MDHEN and SYDVKM. The CDR3 DNA reads as TGTGCCAGCATTGCACGGGGGGAAAAGAACACTGAAGCTTTCTTT. This encodes CASIARGEKNTEAFF.

The sample holds many counts of this clonotype. This rearrangement joins TRBV20-1 to TRBJ2-2; D unclear. The CDR3 totals 15 residues. Trimming pared 5 bases from V and 2 bases from J, leaving 15 bases between. Per germline, CDR1 DFQATT and CDR2 SNEGSKA (reference sequence). CDR3 bases: TGCAGTGCTTTTACAGCCACCATTAACACCGGGGAGCTGTTTTTT. The encoded protein is CSAFTATINTGELFF.

This clonotype occurred a few times. The chain recombines TRBV20-1 with TRBJ2-1; TRBD2 agrees at 10 bases. V lost 3 bases, J lost 6 bases, and 2 bases stayed unmatched. This CDR3 has 13 residues. Germline CDR1 DFQATT, CDR2 SNEGSKA (reference sequence). CDR3 nucleotide sequence: TGCAGTGCTAGGCTAGCGGGAGTCAATGAGCAGTTCTTC. Its translation is CSARLAGVNEQFF.

Within the sample, this clonotype is medium-sized. V usage is TRBV10-3 and J usage is TRBJ2-7; the D is unclear. In germline, CDR1 is ENHRY, CDR2 SYGVKD. CDR3 size: 12 residues. V was pared by 5 bases and J by 6 bases, with 11 bases between. CDR3 amino acids: CAISNDTSEQYV. The DNA for the CDR3 is TGTGCCATCAGTAACGATACATCCGAGCAGTACGTC.

The V and J genes are TRBV10-1 and TRBJ2-1; 9 nucleotides match TRBD2. This CDR3 is 21 amino acids long. With 4 bases clipped from V and 0 bases from J, the junction kept 19 bases outside the gene matches. Germline V gene lookup returns CDR1 WNHNN and CDR2 SYGVQD (reference sequence). CDR3 loop: CASSGTALVREGSSSYNEQFF. The CDR3 coding sequence is TGCGCCAGCAGTGGGACCGCTCTCGTGCGGGAGGGCTCCAGCTCCTACAATGAGCAGTTCTTC.